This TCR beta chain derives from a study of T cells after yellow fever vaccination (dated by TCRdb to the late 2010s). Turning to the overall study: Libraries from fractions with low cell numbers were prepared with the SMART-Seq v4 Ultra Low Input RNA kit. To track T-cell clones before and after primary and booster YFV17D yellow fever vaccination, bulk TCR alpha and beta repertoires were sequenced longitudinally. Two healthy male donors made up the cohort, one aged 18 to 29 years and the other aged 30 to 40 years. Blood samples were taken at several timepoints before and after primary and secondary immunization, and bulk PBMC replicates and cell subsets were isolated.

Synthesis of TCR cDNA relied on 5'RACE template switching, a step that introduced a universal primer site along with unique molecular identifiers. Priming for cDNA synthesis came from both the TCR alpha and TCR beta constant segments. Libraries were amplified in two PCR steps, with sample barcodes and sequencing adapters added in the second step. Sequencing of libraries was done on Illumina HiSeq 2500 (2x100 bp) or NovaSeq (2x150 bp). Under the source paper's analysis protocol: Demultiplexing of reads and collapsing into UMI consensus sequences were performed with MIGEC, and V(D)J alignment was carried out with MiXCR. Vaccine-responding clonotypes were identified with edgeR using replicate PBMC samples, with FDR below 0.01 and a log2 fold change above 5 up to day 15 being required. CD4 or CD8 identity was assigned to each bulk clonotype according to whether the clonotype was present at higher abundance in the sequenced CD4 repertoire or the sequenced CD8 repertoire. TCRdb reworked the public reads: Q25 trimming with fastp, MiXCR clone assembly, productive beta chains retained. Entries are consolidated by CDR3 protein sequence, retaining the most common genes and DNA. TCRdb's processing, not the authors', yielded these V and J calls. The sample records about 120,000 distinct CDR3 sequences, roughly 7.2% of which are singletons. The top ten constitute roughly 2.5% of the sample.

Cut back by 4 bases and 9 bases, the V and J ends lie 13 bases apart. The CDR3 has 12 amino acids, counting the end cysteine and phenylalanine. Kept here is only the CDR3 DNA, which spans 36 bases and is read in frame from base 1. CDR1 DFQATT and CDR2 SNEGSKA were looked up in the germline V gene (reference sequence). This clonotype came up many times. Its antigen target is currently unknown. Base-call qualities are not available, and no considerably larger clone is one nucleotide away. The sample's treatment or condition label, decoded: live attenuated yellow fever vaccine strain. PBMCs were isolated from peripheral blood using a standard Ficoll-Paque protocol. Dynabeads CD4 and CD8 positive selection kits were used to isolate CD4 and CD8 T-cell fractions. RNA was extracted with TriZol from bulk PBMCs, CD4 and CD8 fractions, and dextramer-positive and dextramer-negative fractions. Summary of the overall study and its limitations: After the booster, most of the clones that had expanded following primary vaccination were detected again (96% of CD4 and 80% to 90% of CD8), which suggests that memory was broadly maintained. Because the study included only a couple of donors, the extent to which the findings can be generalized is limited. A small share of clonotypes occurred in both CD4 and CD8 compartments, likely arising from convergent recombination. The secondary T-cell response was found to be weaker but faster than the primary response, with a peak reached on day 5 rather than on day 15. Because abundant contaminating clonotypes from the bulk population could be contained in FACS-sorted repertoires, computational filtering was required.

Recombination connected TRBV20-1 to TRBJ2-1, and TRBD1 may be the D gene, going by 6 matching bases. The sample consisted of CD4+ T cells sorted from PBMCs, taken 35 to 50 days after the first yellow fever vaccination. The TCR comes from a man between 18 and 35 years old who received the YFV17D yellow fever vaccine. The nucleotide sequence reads TGCAGTGCTAAGGCCAGAGGGGGTGAGCAGTTCTTC. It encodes CSAKARGGEQFF.